This T cell receptor beta chain stems from a study of post-analysis software for immune sequencing data. Prepared TCR beta cDNA libraries contained unique molecular identifiers. TCRdb used MiXCR to reprocess the PCR reads, holding one entry per CDR3 protein. The sample has some 260,000 distinct CDR3 sequences, 35% to 40% seen once. Study-level points and caveats: About five TRBV segments appeared more often in patients than in controls, and TRBV5-6, TRBV5-1 and TRBV20-1 were among these.

About this clonotype: The antigen is not known.

The CDR3 runs to 14 residues. J gave up 5 bases and V 2 bases, and 5 bases lay outside the gene matches. CDR1 and CDR2 (germline): SGHRS, YFSETQ. The specimen was blood. The sequence was collected from a girl between 10 and 17 years old with multiple sclerosis. This sequence joins TRBV5-1 and TRBJ2-3; TRBD1 matches 7 bases. The CDR3 DNA reads TGCGCCAGCAGCTTCCTACAGGGGAGAGATACGCAGTATTTT. Its protein product is CASSFLQGRDTQYF.